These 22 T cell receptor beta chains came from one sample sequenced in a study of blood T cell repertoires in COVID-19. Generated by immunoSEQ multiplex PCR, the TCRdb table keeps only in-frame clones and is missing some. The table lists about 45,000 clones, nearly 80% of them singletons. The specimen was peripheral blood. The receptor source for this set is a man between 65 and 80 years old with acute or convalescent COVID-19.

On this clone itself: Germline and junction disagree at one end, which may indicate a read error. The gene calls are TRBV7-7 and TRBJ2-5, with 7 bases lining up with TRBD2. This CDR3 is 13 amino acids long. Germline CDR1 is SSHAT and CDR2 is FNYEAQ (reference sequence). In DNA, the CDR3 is TGTGCTAGCAGCTTTGGGGAGGGAGAGACCCAGTACTTC. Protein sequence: CASSFGEGETQYF.

The CDR3: CASSLVPPTGGNEKLFF. CDR3 DNA sequence: TGTGCCAGCAGCTTAGTCCCCCCGACAGGGGGAAATGAAAAACTGTTTTTT. This chain uses TRBV7-2 with TRBJ1-4, with 9 bases matching TRBD1. Germline V gene sequence: CDR1 SGHTA, CDR2 FQGNSA. The CDR3 is made up of 17 amino acids. The V and J ends lost 1 base and 5 bases, in that order; junction bases with no gene match: 8.

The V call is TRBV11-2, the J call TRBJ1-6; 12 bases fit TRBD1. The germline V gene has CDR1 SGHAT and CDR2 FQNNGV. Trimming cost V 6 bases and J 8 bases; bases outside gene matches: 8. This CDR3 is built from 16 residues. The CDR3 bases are TGTGCCAGCAGTTCCGCCGGGACAGGGGGCCATTCACCCCTCCACTTT. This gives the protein CASSSAGTGGHSPLHF.

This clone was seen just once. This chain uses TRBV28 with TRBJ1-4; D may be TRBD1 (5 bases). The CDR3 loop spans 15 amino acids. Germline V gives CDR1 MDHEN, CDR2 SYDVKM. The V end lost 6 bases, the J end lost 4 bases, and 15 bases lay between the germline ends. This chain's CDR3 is CASSPTGDVNEKLFF. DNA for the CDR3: TGTGCCAGCAGCCCCACGGGGGACGTTAATGAAAAACTGTTTTTT. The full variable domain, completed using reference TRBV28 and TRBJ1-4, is DVKVTQSSRYLVKRTGEKVFLECVQDMDHENMFWYRQDPGLGLRLIYFSYDVKMKEKGDIPEGYSVSREKKERFSLILESASTNQTSMYLCASSPTGDVNEKLFFGSGTQLSVL.

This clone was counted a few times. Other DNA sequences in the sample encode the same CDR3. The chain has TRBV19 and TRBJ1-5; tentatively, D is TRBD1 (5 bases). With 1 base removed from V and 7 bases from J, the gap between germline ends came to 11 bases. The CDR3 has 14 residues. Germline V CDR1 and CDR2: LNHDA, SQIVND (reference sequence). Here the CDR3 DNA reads TGTGCCAGTAGTATAGCGGGAGGGGACCAGCCCCAGCATTTT. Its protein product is CASSIAGGDQPQHF.

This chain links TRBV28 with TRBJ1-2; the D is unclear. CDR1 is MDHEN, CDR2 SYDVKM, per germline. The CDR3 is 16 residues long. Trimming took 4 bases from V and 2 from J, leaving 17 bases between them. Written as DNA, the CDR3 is TGTGCCAGCAGTTGGGAGGTAGGGAGGGCGAACTATGGCTACACCTTC. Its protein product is CASSWEVGRANYGYTF.

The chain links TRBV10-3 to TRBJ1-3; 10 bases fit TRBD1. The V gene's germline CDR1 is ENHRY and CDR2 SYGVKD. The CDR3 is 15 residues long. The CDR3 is CATGDRGTAGNTIYF. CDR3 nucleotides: TGTGCGACCGGGGACAGGGGTACTGCTGGAAACACCATATATTTT.

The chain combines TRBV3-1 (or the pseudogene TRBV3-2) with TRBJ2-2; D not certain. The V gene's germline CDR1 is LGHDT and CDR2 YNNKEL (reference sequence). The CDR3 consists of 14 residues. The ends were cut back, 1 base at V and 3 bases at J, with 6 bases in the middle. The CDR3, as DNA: TGTGCCAGCAGCCAAGGAGGTTACACCGGGGAGCTGTTTTTT. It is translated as CASSQGGYTGELFF.

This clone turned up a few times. The CDR3 spells CASSEWGQGNSPLHF. CDR3 coding DNA: TGTGCCAGCAGTGAATGGGGACAGGGTAATTCACCCCTCCACTTT. The chain joins TRBV25-1 to TRBJ1-6, with TRBD1 matching 9 bases. CDR3 length: 15 amino acids. Per the germline V gene, CDR1 is MGHDK and CDR2 is SYGVNS. V shed 1 base and J 6 bases; nucleotides not matched to a gene: 1.

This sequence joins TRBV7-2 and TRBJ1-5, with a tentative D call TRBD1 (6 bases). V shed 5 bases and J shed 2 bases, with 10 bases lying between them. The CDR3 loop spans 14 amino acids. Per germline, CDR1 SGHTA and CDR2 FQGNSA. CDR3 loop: CASSPSGGNQPQHF. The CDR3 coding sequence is TGTGCCAGCAGCCCCTCAGGGGGCAATCAGCCCCAGCATTTT.

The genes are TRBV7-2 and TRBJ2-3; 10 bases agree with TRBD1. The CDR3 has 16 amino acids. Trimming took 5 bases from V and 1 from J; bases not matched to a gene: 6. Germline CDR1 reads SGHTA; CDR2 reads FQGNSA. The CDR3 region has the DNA TGTGCCAGCAGCCCGTCCGGGACAGGGGGCACAGATACGCAGTATTTT. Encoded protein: CASSPSGTGGTDTQYF.

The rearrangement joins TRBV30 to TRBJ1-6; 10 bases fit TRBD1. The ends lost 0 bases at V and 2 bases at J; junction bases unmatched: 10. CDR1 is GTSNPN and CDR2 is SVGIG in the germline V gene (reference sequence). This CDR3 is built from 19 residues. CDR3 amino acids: CAWSVTGQGRGTYNSPLHF. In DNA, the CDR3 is TGTGCCTGGAGTGTTACGGGACAGGGGAGAGGGACCTATAATTCACCCCTCCACTTT.

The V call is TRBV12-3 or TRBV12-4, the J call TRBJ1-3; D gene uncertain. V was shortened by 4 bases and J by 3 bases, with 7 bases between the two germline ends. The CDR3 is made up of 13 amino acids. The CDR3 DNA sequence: TGTGCCAGCAGTTCCCCAGTTGGAAACACCATATATTTT. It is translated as CASSSPVGNTIYF.

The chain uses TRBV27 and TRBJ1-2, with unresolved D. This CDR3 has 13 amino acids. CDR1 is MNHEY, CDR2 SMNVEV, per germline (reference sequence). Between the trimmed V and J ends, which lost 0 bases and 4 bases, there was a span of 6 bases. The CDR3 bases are TGTGCCAGCAGTTTATCGGCATTCTATGGCTACACCTTC. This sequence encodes CASSLSAFYGYTF.

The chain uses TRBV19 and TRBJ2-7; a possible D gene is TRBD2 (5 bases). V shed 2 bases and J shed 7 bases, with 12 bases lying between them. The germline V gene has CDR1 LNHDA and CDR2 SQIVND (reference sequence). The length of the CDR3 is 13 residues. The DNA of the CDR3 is TGTGCCAGTAGTATAAATTTGAGGGCTGAGCAGTACTTC. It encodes CASSINLRAEQYF.

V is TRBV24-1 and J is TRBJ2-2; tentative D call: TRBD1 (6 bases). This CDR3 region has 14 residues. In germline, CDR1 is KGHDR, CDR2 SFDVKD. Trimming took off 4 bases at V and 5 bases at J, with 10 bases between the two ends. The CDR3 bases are TGTGCCACCAGTGACCGGACAGTTACCGGGGAGCTGTTTTTT. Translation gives CATSDRTVTGELFF.

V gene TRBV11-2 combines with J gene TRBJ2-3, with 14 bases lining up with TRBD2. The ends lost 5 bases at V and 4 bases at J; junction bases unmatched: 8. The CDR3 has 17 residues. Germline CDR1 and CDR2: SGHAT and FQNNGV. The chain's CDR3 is CASSLTGTSGGADTQYF. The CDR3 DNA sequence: TGTGCCAGCAGCCTCACCGGGACTAGCGGGGGAGCAGATACGCAGTATTTT.

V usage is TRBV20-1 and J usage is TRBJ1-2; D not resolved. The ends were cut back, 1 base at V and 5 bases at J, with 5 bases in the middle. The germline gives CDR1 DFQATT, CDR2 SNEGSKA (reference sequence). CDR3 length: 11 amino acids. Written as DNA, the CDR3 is TGCAGTGCTAGAGCCGGGTATGGCTACACCTTC. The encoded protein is CSARAGYGYTF.

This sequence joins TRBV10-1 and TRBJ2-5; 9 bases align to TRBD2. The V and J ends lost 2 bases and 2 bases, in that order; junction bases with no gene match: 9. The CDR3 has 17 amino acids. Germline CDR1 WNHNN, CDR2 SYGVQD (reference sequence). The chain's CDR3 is CASSEKNASGVQETQYF. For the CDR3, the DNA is TGCGCCAGCAGTGAGAAAAACGCTAGCGGGGTTCAAGAGACCCAGTACTTC.

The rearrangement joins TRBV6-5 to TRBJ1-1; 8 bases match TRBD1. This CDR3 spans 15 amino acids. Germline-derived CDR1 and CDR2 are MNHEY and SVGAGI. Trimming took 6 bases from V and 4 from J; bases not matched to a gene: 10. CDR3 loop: CASRSVTGAFTEAFF. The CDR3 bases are TGTGCCAGCAGATCTGTGACAGGGGCCTTCACTGAAGCTTTCTTT.

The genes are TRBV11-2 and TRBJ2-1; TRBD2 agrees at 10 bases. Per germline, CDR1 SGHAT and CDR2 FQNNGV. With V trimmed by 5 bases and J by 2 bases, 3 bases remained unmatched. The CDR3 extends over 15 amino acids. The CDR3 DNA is TGTGCCAGCAGCCGAAGCGGGGGGGCCTACAATGAGCAGTTCTTC. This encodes CASSRSGGAYNEQFF. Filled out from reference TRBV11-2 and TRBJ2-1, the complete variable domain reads EAGVAQSPRYKIIEKRQSVAFWCNPISGHATLYWYQQILGQGPKLLIQFQNNGVVDDSQLPKDRFSAERLKGVDSTLKIQPAKLEDSAVYLCASSRSGGAYNEQFFGPGTRLTVL.

CDR3 protein: CAWKTGQMRSSGNEKLFF. The CDR3 nucleotides read TGTGCCTGGAAGACGGGACAGATGAGAAGTAGCGGCAATGAAAAACTGTTTTTT. The rearrangement uses TRBV30 and TRBJ1-4; 7 bases align to TRBD1. V dropped 4 bases and J dropped 5; count of bases not matched to a gene: 19. This CDR3 has 18 residues. Germline V lookup: CDR1 GTSNPN, CDR2 SVGIG (reference sequence).